These 15 T cell receptor beta chains came from one sample sequenced in a study of T cells in Graves' hyperthyroidism and ophthalmopathy. TCR beta CDR3 regions were amplified from RNA. HTBI primers drove first-round RT-PCR of the TCR CDR3. TCRdb ran MiXCR on the multiplex PCR reads and lists one entry per CDR3 protein. The table lists 500,000 to 650,000 distinct CDR3 sequences, 20% of them singletons. Input material: blood. The receptors were gathered from a middle-aged man with Graves' ophthalmopathy.

The V call is TRBV5-1, the J call TRBJ2-2; D may be TRBD1 (5 bases). Germline assignment: CDR1 SGHRS and CDR2 YFSETQ. V was cut by 2 bases and J by 3 bases, with 17 bases left in between. The CDR3 covers 17 residues. The CDR3 bases are TGCGCCAGCAGCTTCACCGCCTTGGGGCGCGACACCGGGGAGCTGTTTTTT. Translated: CASSFTALGRDTGELFF.

This chain uses TRBV15 with TRBJ1-2; D gene ambiguous. The CDR3 sequence is 11 residues long. The V gene lost 3 bases and the J gene lost 6 bases, with 5 bases spanning the gap. Germline CDR1 LNHNV, CDR2 YYDKDF (reference sequence). The DNA of the CDR3 is TGTGCCACCAGCAGGAGGGATGGCTACACCTTC. The encoded protein is CATSRRDGYTF.

This chain connects TRBV12-3 or TRBV12-4 to TRBJ2-2; D unresolved. Trimming left V 3 bases short and J 3 bases short, with 8 bases between. The CDR3 runs 14 residues. The CDR3 sequence is CASSLGLDTGELFF. The DNA for the CDR3 is TGTGCCAGCAGTTTGGGCCTTGACACCGGGGAGCTGTTTTTT.

This clonotype was detected many times. This rearrangement joins TRBV7-2 to TRBJ2-1; D tentatively reads TRBD1 or TRBD2 (5 bases each). The CDR3 is made up of 15 amino acids. Trimming took off 1 base at V and 7 bases at J, with 14 bases between the two ends. Germline V gene sequence: CDR1 SGHTA, CDR2 FQGNSA. The CDR3: CASSLGWEPGNEQFF. In DNA form, the CDR3 reads TGTGCCAGCAGCTTAGGTTGGGAGCCAGGGAATGAGCAGTTCTTC.

V and J are TRBV20-1 and TRBJ2-1; 8 nucleotides align to TRBD1. The CDR3 covers 17 residues. Germline V gives CDR1 DFQATT, CDR2 SNEGSKA (reference sequence). J gave up 4 bases and V 1 base, and 12 bases lay outside the gene matches. The chain's CDR3 is CSARGGSSTGAYNEQFF. In DNA, the CDR3 is TGCAGTGCTAGAGGGGGCTCCTCGACAGGGGCGTACAATGAGCAGTTCTTC.

J is TRBJ2-1 and V is TRBV5-1, with 14 positions matching TRBD2. Trimming cost V 3 bases and J 0 bases; bases outside gene matches: 2. Germline loops: CDR1 SGHRS, CDR2 YFSETQ. The CDR3 is 17 amino acids. The CDR3 sequence is CASSSGTSGGSYNEQFF. The CDR3 coding sequence is TGCGCCAGCAGCTCGGGGACTAGCGGGGGCTCCTACAATGAGCAGTTCTTC.

This clonotype appeared many times. Here the CDR3 DNA reads TGTGCCAGCAGTTACTCGATTGGGCAGGCTTCCTACGAGCAGTACTTC. As protein: CASSYSIGQASYEQYF. This chain connects TRBV6-5 to TRBJ2-7; D uncertain. The CDR3 length is 16 residues. V dropped 0 bases and J dropped 1 base, with 13 bases sitting between them. The germline V gene has CDR1 MNHEY and CDR2 SVGAGI.

This clonotype was counted only a few times. The rearrangement uses TRBV20-1 and TRBJ2-7, with 9 positions matching TRBD1. The junction had 7 bases not matched to a gene; V was cut back by 0 bases and J by 1 base. The CDR3 contains 16 residues. CDR1 is DFQATT, CDR2 SNEGSKA, per germline (reference sequence). The DNA for the CDR3 is TGCAGTGCTAGAGATAGCCGGGGGACAGGGTCCTACGAGCAGTACTTC. Encoded protein: CSARDSRGTGSYEQYF.

The table lists this clonotype with many counts. The chain joins TRBV2 to TRBJ2-5; 13 bases fit TRBD2. The J segment lost 4 bases and the V segment lost 6 bases, leaving 5 bases of the junction unmatched. Germline loops: CDR1 SNHLY, CDR2 FYNNEI. The CDR3 spans 15 residues. CDR3 sequence (DNA): TGTGCCAGCAGGGGACTAGCGGGGCTGGGAGAGACCCAGTACTTC. This encodes CASRGLAGLGETQYF.

This clonotype was observed many times. This rearrangement joins TRBV10-3 to TRBJ2-1, with TRBD2 identical over 8 bases. This CDR3 is built from 12 residues. With V trimmed by 10 bases and J by 4 bases, 3 bases remained unmatched. Germline V CDR1 and CDR2: ENHRY, SYGVKD. The CDR3: CATGGGYNEQFF. In DNA, the CDR3 is TGTGCCACCGGGGGGGGATACAATGAGCAGTTCTTC.

J is TRBJ2-1 and V is TRBV15; 9 bases are shared with TRBD2. V lost 8 bases and J lost 0; bases outside the gene matches: 5. The V gene's germline CDR1 is LNHNV and CDR2 YYDKDF (reference sequence). This CDR3 is built from 15 residues. Written as DNA, the CDR3 is TGTGCCACCCCCCGACTAGCGGACTCCTACAATGAGCAGTTCTTC. Its protein is CATPRLADSYNEQFF.

Turning to this clonotype: A junction boundary mismatches the germline segment, possibly from a read error. J is TRBJ2-5 and V is TRBV7-7; no clear D. The CDR3 has 15 residues. Germline V gene data show CDR1 as SSHAT and CDR2 as FNYEAQ (reference sequence). The CDR3 DNA is TGTGCTAGCAGCATAGGGCGGACCTCGCAAGAGACCCAGTACTTC. This codes for CASSIGRTSQETQYF.

This clonotype showed up just a few times. V and J are TRBV19 and TRBJ2-1, with D hard to call. V lost 2 bases to trimming and J lost 6 bases, with 11 bases between them. CDR3 length: 14 residues. Germline V gene data show CDR1 as LNHDA and CDR2 as SQIVND (reference sequence). CDR3 sequence reads: CASSISAASNEQFF. The CDR3 DNA reads as TGTGCCAGTAGTATAAGTGCGGCCTCCAATGAGCAGTTCTTC.

On this clonotype: The junction shows a germline mismatch at one end, possibly a read error. The chain uses TRBV27 and TRBJ2-1; D remains unclear. This CDR3 is built from 14 residues. Germline lookup yields CDR1 MNHEY and CDR2 SMNVEV (reference sequence). The CDR3: CVSSLGSELNEQFF. CDR3 bases: TGTGTCAGCAGTTTAGGTTCAGAACTAAATGAGCAGTTCTTC.

This clonotype was picked up a small number of times. The chain couples TRBV9 to TRBJ1-1; no reliable D call. V lost 0 bases, J lost 1 base, and 7 bases lay in between. This CDR3 contains 14 residues. The germline gives CDR1 SGDLS, CDR2 YYNGEE. The CDR3 reads CASSVESANTEAFF. The CDR3 DNA reads as TGTGCCAGCAGCGTAGAGAGTGCGAACACTGAAGCTTTCTTT.